The TCR beta chain described here comes from a study of blood T cell repertoires in COVID-19. Study details: COVID-19 samples collected from the United States, Italy and Spain covered acute and convalescent phases. Sample material is recorded as cDNA or gDNA derived from T cells, B-cell-depleted T cells, or PBMCs.

CDR1 LGHNA and CDR2 YSLEER come from the germline V gene. Between the trimmed V and J ends, which lost 0 bases and 7 bases, there was a span of 15 bases. The CDR3 runs 15 residues. Original data processing: By means of reference gene primer amplification, nucleated cell counts were estimated. Method: immunoSEQ multiplex PCR; TCRdb's copy keeps in-frame clones and lacks some. That table furnishes V, J and clone size, whereas the DNA furnished D and trimming. The sample has some 200,000 clones, roughly nine tenths seen once. The clonotype originates from a woman aged 45 to 65 with acute or convalescent COVID-19. Sample: peripheral blood. V is TRBV4-3 and J is TRBJ1-2; possible D gene TRBD1, 5 bases. In DNA, the CDR3 is TGCGCCAGCAGCCAAGAATTTGGGGCGTGGGGTGGCTACACCTTC. Protein: CASSQEFGAWGGYTF.